The next 26 T cell receptor beta chains were all read from a single sample in a study of T cell responses to AZD1222 COVID-19 vaccine. Measured with immunoSEQ multiplex PCR; TCRdb has only the in-frame clones, and not every one. The table includes tens of thousands of clones, roughly nine tenths detected once. Sequenced material: peripheral blood, taken 28 days after the second AZD1222 dose. The receptors shown here come from an adult who received the AZD1222 COVID-19 vaccine.

The chain uses TRBV5-6 and TRBJ2-7, with 10 bases aligning to TRBD2. The length of the CDR3 is 16 residues. Trimming cost V 4 bases and J 3 bases; bases outside gene matches: 10. CDR1 and CDR2 (germline): SGHDT, YYEEEE. CDR3 amino acids: CASSKTSGLTHYEQYF. The CDR3 DNA reads as TGTGCCAGCAGCAAGACTAGCGGGTTGACCCACTACGAGCAGTACTTC.

This rearrangement joins TRBV19 to TRBJ2-2, with TRBD1 identical over 10 bases. Germline assignment: CDR1 LNHDA and CDR2 SQIVND (reference sequence). V was clipped by 6 bases and J by 4 bases; unmatched bases: 8. The CDR3 runs to 16 residues. The CDR3 spells CASRQPGQGITGELFF. In nucleotides, the CDR3 is TGTGCCAGTAGGCAACCGGGACAGGGGATCACCGGGGAGCTGTTTTTT. The whole variable domain, filled in from reference TRBV19 and TRBJ2-2, reads DGGITQSPKYLFRKEGQNVTLSCEQNLNHDAMYWYRQDPGQGLRLIYYSQIVNDFQKGDIAEGYSVSREKKESFPLTVTSAQKNPTAFYLCASRQPGQGITGELFFGEGSRLTVL.

The chain combines TRBV6-6 with TRBJ2-1; D might be TRBD2 (5 bases). The V and J ends lost 0 bases and 8 bases respectively, with 14 bases between them. The length of the CDR3 is 15 residues. Germline-derived CDR1 and CDR2 are MNHNY and SVGAGI (reference sequence). The CDR3 region has the DNA TGTGCCAGCAGTTACTCGGACTTAGCCCAGGATGAGCAGTTCTTC. This translates into CASSYSDLAQDEQFF.

The chain recombines TRBV4-1 with TRBJ2-7, with 8 bases fitting TRBD2. Germline CDR1 and CDR2: MGHRA and YSYEKL. V shed 1 base and J 3 bases; nucleotides not matched to a gene: 8. The CDR3 covers 16 residues. CDR3 nucleotides: TGCGCCAGCAGCCAAGTAGCAGCGGGAGCCAACTACGAGCAGTACTTC. It encodes CASSQVAAGANYEQYF.

This chain uses TRBV3-1 (or the pseudogene TRBV3-2) with TRBJ1-4; the D is unclear. Trimming cost V 1 base and J 7 bases, with 10 bases left between them. Germline values: CDR1 LGHDT, CDR2 YNNKEL (reference sequence). The CDR3 runs 14 residues. The CDR3 DNA reads as TGTGCCAGCAGCCAAGTGGGGAGTGTTGAAAAACTGTTTTTT. This codes for CASSQVGSVEKLFF.

J is TRBJ1-5 and V is TRBV28; a weak D match, TRBD1 (6 bases). CDR1 and CDR2 (germline): MDHEN, SYDVKM. The CDR3 runs to 17 residues. The V end lost 8 bases, the J end lost 0 bases, and 20 bases lay between the germline ends. The CDR3 coding sequence is TGTGCCAGCCCAAGGAAGCTACAGGGCTATAGCAATCAGCCCCAGCATTTT. This translates into CASPRKLQGYSNQPQHF.

V and J are TRBV12-3 or TRBV12-4 and TRBJ1-4, with D maybe TRBD1 (6 bases). The V end was cut by 3 bases, the J end by 13 bases, with 12 bases between. The CDR3 is made up of 12 amino acids. The CDR3 spells CASSFHRVALFF. CDR3 bases: TGTGCCAGCAGTTTCCACAGGGTGGCACTGTTTTTT.

This sequence joins TRBV7-2 and TRBJ2-1; 12 nucleotides agree with TRBD1. V lost 4 bases, J lost 6 bases, and 4 bases stayed unmatched. Germline loops: CDR1 SGHTA, CDR2 FQGNSA. The CDR3 length is 15 residues. The CDR3 DNA is TGTGCCAGCAGCTACCGGGACAGGGGGCTCAATGAGCAGTTCTTC. Translation: CASSYRDRGLNEQFF.

This rearrangement joins TRBV6-5 to TRBJ2-3, with D hard to call. There are 15 residues in the CDR3. Germline V gene sequence: CDR1 MNHEY, CDR2 SVGAGI. The ends were cut back, 4 bases at V and 0 bases at J, with 11 bases in the middle. The CDR3 coding sequence is TGTGCCAGCAGTTTCGGACGAGCTAGCACAGATACGCAGTATTTT. Translating gives CASSFGRASTDTQYF.

V is TRBV5-1 and J is TRBJ1-1; TRBD1 matches at 7 bases. Losses at the gene ends were 3 bases for V and 5 bases for J; bases not matched to a gene: 7. This CDR3 is built from 14 residues. CDR1 SGHRS and CDR2 YFSETQ come from the germline V gene. CDR3 nucleotide sequence: TGCGCCAGCAGCTCCGGGACAGCGGGGACTGAAGCTTTCTTT. Its protein is CASSSGTAGTEAFF.

This sequence joins TRBV30 and TRBJ2-1; the match to TRBD1 covers 7 bases. The CDR3 is 11 amino acids. V was clipped by 3 bases and J by 13 bases; unmatched bases: 6. Germline V gives CDR1 GTSNPN, CDR2 SVGIG (reference sequence). This CDR3 is CAWRLGTAQFF. CDR3 nucleotides: TGTGCCTGGAGACTAGGGACAGCACAGTTCTTC.

This chain joins TRBV11-2 and TRBJ1-2, with D perhaps matching TRBD1 (5 bases). The CDR3 is 14 residues long. CDR1 is SGHAT, CDR2 FQNNGV, per germline. With 3 bases removed from V and 6 bases from J, the gap between germline ends came to 14 bases. The CDR3 region has the DNA TGTGCCAGCAGCTTGGCCCAGGGACTAGATGGCTACACCTTC. This codes for CASSLAQGLDGYTF.

This clone was detected a few times. V and J are TRBV30 and TRBJ2-7; D is ambiguous. The V and J ends lost 2 bases and 0 bases respectively, with 11 bases between them. The CDR3 has 14 amino acids. CDR1 and CDR2 (germline): GTSNPN, SVGIG (reference sequence). The CDR3, as DNA: TGTGCCTGGAGTCGATCGGGCCTCTCCTACGAGCAGTACTTC. This translates into CAWSRSGLSYEQYF.

The chain employs TRBV24-1 and TRBJ2-1; 7 bases match TRBD2. J was trimmed by 3 bases and V by 10 bases; bases with no gene match: 8. The CDR3 covers 14 residues. The germline V gene encodes CDR1 KGHDR and CDR2 SFDVKD. The CDR3 sequence: CATRRTRHYNEQFF. The CDR3 region has the DNA TGTGCCACGCGACGGACTAGACACTACAATGAGCAGTTCTTC.

This chain joins TRBV6-5 and TRBJ1-1, with no clear D. The length of the CDR3 is 15 residues. The V gene lost 6 bases and the J gene lost 1 base, with 15 bases spanning the gap. Germline V gene lookup returns CDR1 MNHEY and CDR2 SVGAGI. The CDR3 coding sequence is TGTGCCAGCAGGACCGCCCACCCCCAGAACACTGAAGCTTTCTTT. Its translation is CASRTAHPQNTEAFF.

This clone came up once. The chain is built from TRBV12-3 or TRBV12-4 and TRBJ1-4; D is unresolved. CDR3 length: 13 amino acids. Trimming took off 5 bases at V and 10 bases at J, with 14 bases between the two ends. CDR3 in amino acids: CASSADPVGKLFF. For the CDR3, the DNA is TGTGCCAGCAGTGCCGACCCGGTAGGAAAACTGTTTTTT.

The chain couples TRBV19 to TRBJ1-2; D gene uncertain. Germline CDR1 reads LNHDA; CDR2 reads SQIVND (reference sequence). The CDR3 has 15 residues. With 0 bases removed from V and 1 base from J, the gap between germline ends came to 9 bases. CDR3 region: CASSIDVTGNYGYTF. DNA for the CDR3: TGTGCCAGTAGTATAGATGTGACGGGTAACTATGGCTACACCTTC.

The chain combines TRBV5-4 with TRBJ2-5; 7 bases map to TRBD2. The CDR3 contains 15 residues. The V and J ends lost 0 bases and 3 bases, in that order; junction bases with no gene match: 5. Germline loops: CDR1 SGHNT, CDR2 YYREEE (reference sequence). CDR3 DNA: TGTGCCAGCAGCTTGGGGAGGGGAGGGGAAGAGACCCAGTACTTC. This translates into CASSLGRGGEETQYF.

The rearrangement uses TRBV20-1 and TRBJ2-4; 7 bases are a match to TRBD2. Germline CDR1 is DFQATT and CDR2 is SNEGSKA (reference sequence). The V segment lost 3 bases and the J segment 3 bases; nucleotides outside the gene matches: 8. CDR3 length: 15 residues. CDR3 in amino acids: CSASGGPSGKNIQYF. In nucleotides, the CDR3 is TGCAGTGCTAGTGGAGGGCCTAGCGGCAAAAACATTCAGTACTTC.

V is TRBV10-1 and J is TRBJ1-1; tentative D call: TRBD1 (5 bases). Germline CDR1 and CDR2: WNHNN and SYGVQD (reference sequence). There are 14 residues in the CDR3. The V and J ends lost 3 bases and 1 base respectively, with 9 bases between them. CDR3 DNA sequence: TGCGCCAGCAGTGAAGACAGAGAGAACACTGAAGCTTTCTTT. Amino acid sequence: CASSEDRENTEAFF.

This clone has a single count. The rearrangement uses TRBV11-3 and TRBJ2-1; 12 nucleotides line up with TRBD2. V was clipped by 5 bases and J by 6 bases; unmatched bases: 11. This CDR3 has 17 amino acids. Germline V gene lookup returns CDR1 SGHNT and CDR2 YENEEA. The CDR3 spells CASSPSGRAGQRNEQFF. The DNA for the CDR3 is TGTGCCAGCAGCCCTAGCGGGAGGGCCGGCCAGCGCAATGAGCAGTTCTTC.

The gene calls are TRBV19 and TRBJ2-7; 12 bases match TRBD1. Germline-derived CDR1 and CDR2 are LNHDA and SQIVND (reference sequence). Trimming took 6 bases from V and 5 from J; bases not matched to a gene: 8. This CDR3 region has 15 residues. In DNA, the CDR3 is TGTGCCAGTAGATCCACCGGGACAGGGGGCCACGAGCAGTACTTC. Its translation: CASRSTGTGGHEQYF.

CDR3: CASSYRERETQYF. CDR3 in DNA: TGTGCCAGCAGTTACAGGGAGCGAGAGACCCAGTACTTC. The J gene is TRBJ2-5, the V gene TRBV6-5; D possibly corresponds to TRBD2 (5 bases). V dropped 2 bases and J dropped 4 bases, with 8 bases sitting between them. From germline, CDR1 is MNHEY and CDR2 SVGAGI. This CDR3 comprises 13 residues.

The rearrangement joins TRBV5-1 to TRBJ1-5; no reliable D call. From germline, CDR1 is SGHRS and CDR2 YFSETQ. The CDR3 spans 13 residues. V lost 0 bases to trimming and J lost 6 bases, with 7 bases between them. The CDR3 here is CASSLVPSQPQHF. In DNA, the CDR3 is TGCGCCAGCAGCTTGGTGCCGAGTCAGCCCCAGCATTTT. The full variable domain, its missing parts supplied by reference TRBV5-1 and TRBJ1-5, is KAGVTQTPRYLIKTRGQQVTLSCSPISGHRSVSWYQQTPGQGLQFLFEYFSETQRNKGNFPGRFSGRQFSNSRSEMNVSTLELGDSALYLCASSLVPSQPQHFGDGTRLSIL.

This rearrangement joins TRBV18 to TRBJ1-5; D gene ambiguous. V was clipped by 6 bases and J by 9 bases, with 18 bases between them. Per the germline V gene, CDR1 is KGHSH and CDR2 is LQKENI. The CDR3 is 14 residues long. The DNA of the CDR3 is TGTGCCAGCTCCCCTACCGGGGTCCGATGGCCCCAGCATTTT. Amino acid sequence: CASSPTGVRWPQHF.

The chain joins TRBV19 to TRBJ2-1; 8 positions match TRBD2. The V gene end was trimmed by 6 bases and the J gene end by 9 bases; junction bases not matched to a gene: 13. There are 15 residues in the CDR3. CDR1 and CDR2 from the germline V gene are LNHDA and SQIVND (reference sequence). This chain's CDR3 is CASSPWGTRASEQFF. In DNA form, the CDR3 reads TGTGCCAGTAGCCCGTGGGGGACTAGGGCGAGTGAGCAGTTCTTC.